A selection of T cell receptor beta chains follows, all from one sample in a study of long-term antiretroviral therapy in people with HIV. Generated by immunoSEQ multiplex PCR, the TCRdb table keeps only in-frame clones and is missing some. The top ten hold more than 4% of the sample, which has tens of thousands of clones, roughly 86% seen once. This specimen consisted of unsorted PBMCs, obtained approximately 2.7 years after starting antiretroviral therapy. These receptors originate from a man between 35 and 55 years old with HIV. Each CDR3 is given with its conserved first and last residue. D genes are given only for firm matches. The size field is filled for only some rows; it gives once, few, many or a size class.

j_call: TRBJ1-2; v_call: TRBV13; d_call: NA; cdr3_length: 13; clone_size: NA; cdr3_aa: CASSSSGDYGYTF; cdr3_nt: TGTGCCAGCAGCTCCTCAGGGGACTATGGCTACACCTTC
j_call: TRBJ1-4; v_call: TRBV10-3; d_call: TRBD1; cdr3_length: 13; clone_size: NA; cdr3_aa: CAIGQATNEKLFF; cdr3_nt: TGTGCCATTGGACAGGCAACTAATGAAAAACTGTTTTTT
j_call: TRBJ2-7; v_call: TRBV6-5; d_call: NA; cdr3_length: 15; clone_size: once; cdr3_aa: CASTKSLDSSYEQYF; cdr3_nt: TGTGCCAGCACTAAATCTCTCGACAGCTCCTACGAGCAGTACTTC
j_call: TRBJ2-1; v_call: TRBV29-1; d_call: NA; cdr3_length: 11; clone_size: once; cdr3_aa: CSVNGYNEQFF; cdr3_nt: TGCAGCGTGAACGGCTACAATGAGCAGTTCTTC
j_call: TRBJ2-4; v_call: TRBV7-9; d_call: TRBD2; cdr3_length: 18; clone_size: NA; cdr3_aa: CASSPASGSRLAKNIQYF; cdr3_nt: TGTGCCAGCAGCCCCGCAAGCGGGAGCCGACTAGCCAAAAACATTCAGTACTTC
j_call: TRBJ2-5; v_call: TRBV9; d_call: TRBD2; cdr3_length: 15; clone_size: NA; cdr3_aa: CASSVGGGAVETQYF; cdr3_nt: TGTGCCAGCAGCGTAGGCGGGGGGGCCGTGGAGACCCAGTACTTC
j_call: TRBJ2-7; v_call: TRBV28; d_call: NA; cdr3_length: 14; clone_size: NA; cdr3_aa: CASSFIQRRGEQYF; cdr3_nt: TGTGCCAGCAGTTTTATCCAGAGACGGGGCGAGCAGTACTTC
j_call: TRBJ2-7; v_call: TRBV2; d_call: NA; cdr3_length: 18; clone_size: NA; cdr3_aa: CASRTLFPDSTISYEQYF; cdr3_nt: TGTGCCAGCAGAACACTTTTTCCGGACAGCACTATATCCTACGAGCAGTACTTC
j_call: TRBJ1-2; v_call: TRBV2; d_call: NA; cdr3_length: 14; clone_size: few; cdr3_aa: CASSVGTGIAGYTF; cdr3_nt: TGTGCCAGCAGTGTGGGGACGGGTATCGCTGGCTACACCTTC
j_call: TRBJ1-5; v_call: TRBV28; d_call: NA; cdr3_length: 15; clone_size: NA; cdr3_aa: CASRGTPFNNQPQHF; cdr3_nt: TGTGCCAGCAGGGGGACCCCTTTTAACAATCAGCCCCAGCATTTT
j_call: TRBJ2-7; v_call: TRBV27; d_call: TRBD2; cdr3_length: 14; clone_size: NA; cdr3_aa: CASSFGTSPYEQYF; cdr3_nt: TGTGCCAGCAGTTTTGGGACTAGCCCTTACGAGCAGTACTTC
j_call: TRBJ2-7; v_call: TRBV7-2; d_call: NA; cdr3_length: 14; clone_size: NA; cdr3_aa: CASSPFLGAYEQYF; cdr3_nt: TGTGCCAGCAGCCCCTTCTTAGGGGCCTACGAGCAGTACTTC
j_call: TRBJ2-7; v_call: TRBV7-6; d_call: NA; cdr3_length: 13; clone_size: NA; cdr3_aa: CASSPSSAREQYF; cdr3_nt: TGTGCCAGCAGTCCATCTAGCGCGAGGGAGCAGTACTTC
j_call: TRBJ2-1; v_call: TRBV6-5; d_call: NA; cdr3_length: 14; clone_size: NA; cdr3_aa: CASRDLGRYNEQFF; cdr3_nt: TGTGCCAGCCGGGATTTAGGCCGGTACAATGAGCAGTTCTTC
j_call: TRBJ2-7; v_call: TRBV7-2; d_call: TRBD2; cdr3_length: 18; clone_size: NA; cdr3_aa: CASSLQFSGGAYSYEQYF; cdr3_nt: TGTGCCAGCAGCCTCCAATTTAGCGGGGGGGCTTACTCCTACGAGCAGTACTTC
j_call: TRBJ1-1; v_call: TRBV5-1; d_call: NA; cdr3_length: 13; clone_size: NA; cdr3_aa: CASSLKGRAEAFF; cdr3_nt: TGCGCCAGCAGCTTGAAGGGAAGGGCTGAAGCTTTCTTT
j_call: TRBJ2-7; v_call: TRBV27; d_call: NA; cdr3_length: 12; clone_size: NA; cdr3_aa: CASSFLGGEQYF; cdr3_nt: TGTGCCAGCAGTTTCCTGGGGGGCGAGCAGTACTTC
j_call: TRBJ2-2; v_call: TRBV6-6; d_call: NA; cdr3_length: 15; clone_size: NA; cdr3_aa: CASSYGATGGGELFF; cdr3_nt: TGTGCCAGCAGTTACGGGGCGACAGGAGGCGGGGAGCTGTTTTTT
j_call: TRBJ2-1; v_call: TRBV25-1; d_call: NA; cdr3_length: 15; clone_size: NA; cdr3_aa: CASSGGEWGHNEQFF; cdr3_nt: TGTGCCAGCAGTGGAGGCGAGTGGGGGCACAATGAGCAGTTCTTC
j_call: TRBJ1-1; v_call: TRBV10-1; d_call: NA; cdr3_length: 18; clone_size: NA; cdr3_aa: CASSESGGTSPMNTEAFF; cdr3_nt: TGCGCCAGCAGTGAGTCGGGGGGCACCTCTCCTATGAACACTGAAGCTTTCTTT
j_call: TRBJ2-3; v_call: TRBV28; d_call: NA; cdr3_length: 13; clone_size: NA; cdr3_aa: CASTTGFADTQYF; cdr3_nt: TGTGCCAGCACCACAGGGTTCGCAGATACGCAGTATTTT
j_call: TRBJ2-7; v_call: TRBV30; d_call: NA; cdr3_length: 13; clone_size: once; cdr3_aa: CAWISGRTYEQYF; cdr3_nt: TGTGCCTGGATTTCGGGACGAACCTACGAGCAGTACTTC
j_call: TRBJ2-2; v_call: TRBV11-2; d_call: NA; cdr3_length: 17; clone_size: NA; cdr3_aa: CASRLDMRVSDTGELFF; cdr3_nt: TGTGCCAGCAGATTAGACATGAGGGTCTCTGACACCGGGGAGCTGTTTTTT
j_call: TRBJ2-1; v_call: TRBV4-3; d_call: TRBD2; cdr3_length: 19; clone_size: NA; cdr3_aa: CASSQDRFASGRDYNEQFF; cdr3_nt: TGCGCCAGCAGCCAGGATCGATTCGCTAGCGGGAGGGACTACAATGAGCAGTTCTTC
j_call: TRBJ2-7; v_call: TRBV5-1; d_call: NA; cdr3_length: 13; clone_size: once; cdr3_aa: CASSFGTAYEQYF; cdr3_nt: TGCGCCAGCAGCTTCGGGACGGCCTACGAGCAGTACTTC
j_call: TRBJ2-1; v_call: TRBV18; d_call: TRBD1; cdr3_length: 15; clone_size: NA; cdr3_aa: CASSPLQGVKNEQFF; cdr3_nt: TGTGCCAGCTCACCTTTACAGGGGGTTAAAAATGAGCAGTTCTTC
j_call: TRBJ1-5; v_call: TRBV28; d_call: NA; cdr3_length: 15; clone_size: NA; cdr3_aa: CASSLRGRGNQPQHF; cdr3_nt: TGTGCCAGCAGTTTGCGAGGGAGGGGCAATCAGCCCCAGCATTTT